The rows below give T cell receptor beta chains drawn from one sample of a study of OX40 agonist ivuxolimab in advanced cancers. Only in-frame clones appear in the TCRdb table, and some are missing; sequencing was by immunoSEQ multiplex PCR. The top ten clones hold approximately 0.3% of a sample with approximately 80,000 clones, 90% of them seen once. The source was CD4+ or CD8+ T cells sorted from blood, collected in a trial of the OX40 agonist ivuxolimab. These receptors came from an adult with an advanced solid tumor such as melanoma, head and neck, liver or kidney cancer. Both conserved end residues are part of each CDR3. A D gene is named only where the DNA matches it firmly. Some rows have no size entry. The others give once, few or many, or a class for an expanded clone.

TGTGCCAGTAGTATGGGACGTTTTACTGGGGCCAACGTCCTGACTTTC CASSMGRFTGANVLTF TRBJ2-6 NA TRBV19 NA
TGTGCCAGCAGGCACTCCTATAATTCACCCCTCCACTTT CASRHSYNSPLHF TRBJ1-6 few TRBV6-1 NA
TGTGCCAGCAGTTTAAACAGGGTCCCCACCGGGGAGCTGTTTTTT CASSLNRVPTGELFF TRBJ2-2 NA TRBV28 NA
TGTGCCAGCAGCCAGAGCAGCGGGGGGAGCACAGATACGCAGTATTTT CASSQSSGGSTDTQYF TRBJ2-3 NA TRBV4-2 TRBD2
TGCGCCAGCAGCCTCATGACAGGGGTCGCCACAGATACGCAGTATTTT CASSLMTGVATDTQYF TRBJ2-3 NA TRBV5-1 TRBD1
TGTGCCAGCAGTCCCCGACAGAACACTGAAGCTTTCTTT CASSPRQNTEAFF TRBJ1-1 few TRBV6-5 NA
TGTGCCAGCAGCGTAGGTGGGGCCGATACGCAGTATTTT CASSVGGADTQYF TRBJ2-3 NA TRBV9 NA
TGCGCCAGCAGCTTGGGAGGGGTCGGGGAGACCCAGTACTTC CASSLGGVGETQYF TRBJ2-5 NA TRBV5-1 NA
TGTGCCATCAGTGAGTCCAGAGAGAACACTGAAGCTTTCTTT CAISESRENTEAFF TRBJ1-1 NA TRBV10-3 NA
TGTGCCAGCAGCTTAGCGCTGCCTCGGGTCAATCAGCCCCAGCATTTT CASSLALPRVNQPQHF TRBJ1-5 NA TRBV7-2 NA
TGTGCCAGCAGCAAAGGGACGCAAGAGACCCAGTACTTC CASSKGTQETQYF TRBJ2-5 NA TRBV11-2 NA
TGCAGCGTCCTTGCCGCGGTCTCTAGCACTGAAGCTTTCTTT CSVLAAVSSTEAFF TRBJ1-1 NA TRBV29-1 NA
TGTGCCAGCAGTATATCCGGGACAGGGGGCGGAAAACTGTTTTTT CASSISGTGGGKLFF TRBJ1-4 NA TRBV27 TRBD1
TGTGCCAGCAGTTACGGGACAGGGAGAACTGAAGCTTTCTTT CASSYGTGRTEAFF TRBJ1-1 NA TRBV6-5 TRBD1
TGTGCCAGCAGCGCCAGGACAGCCGGCGATGAGCAGTTCTTC CASSARTAGDEQFF TRBJ2-1 once TRBV6-5 NA
TGTGCCAGCAGCGCCGGGGCTACAGTTTACAATGAGCAGTTCTTC CASSAGATVYNEQFF TRBJ2-1 NA TRBV6-1 NA
TGTGCCAGCAGCTTATCACAGGACTATGGCTACACCTTC CASSLSQDYGYTF TRBJ1-2 NA TRBV7-6 NA
TGTGCCAGCAGCTTGTGGGGTTTGGCTAACTATGGCTACACCTTC CASSLWGLANYGYTF TRBJ1-2 NA TRBV5-4 NA
TGTGCCAGCAGCTTAGTAGGGGGGACGACTGAAGCTTTCTTT CASSLVGGTTEAFF TRBJ1-1 NA TRBV7-9 NA
TGTGCCAGCAGTTCCAGGGGGGAGTCTGAAGCTTTCTTT CASSSRGESEAFF TRBJ1-1 NA TRBV2 TRBD1
TGTGCCAGCAGTGAAGCGGACTATGGCTACACCTTC CASSEADYGYTF TRBJ1-2 NA TRBV6-1 NA
TGTGCCTCCGGGGGGGACTACAATGAGCAGTTCTTC CASGGDYNEQFF TRBJ2-1 NA TRBV30 TRBD2
TGTGCCTGGAGTCGGCAGGGGTTCTATGGCTACACCTTC CAWSRQGFYGYTF TRBJ1-2 NA TRBV30 NA
TGCGCCAGCAGCTTGGGGGCAGGGGGTAAGAACTATGGCTACACCTTC CASSLGAGGKNYGYTF TRBJ1-2 NA TRBV5-1 TRBD1
TGTGCCAGCAGTTTATTCAGGGCGATGAACACTGAAGCTTTCTTT CASSLFRAMNTEAFF TRBJ1-1 NA TRBV28 NA
TGCGCCAGCAGTGCGGGGCCCAATCAGCCCCAGCATTTT CASSAGPNQPQHF TRBJ1-5 NA TRBV5-1 NA
TGTGCCAGCAGTTATGGCAGGCGAAACACTGAAGCTTTCTTT CASSYGRRNTEAFF TRBJ1-1 NA TRBV6-6 NA
TGTGCCAGCAGCTTATACGGGCGAACCGGACTAGCGGGGGGGCCGAACACCGGGGAGCTGTTTTTT CASSLYGRTGLAGGPNTGELFF TRBJ2-2 NA TRBV13 TRBD2
TGTGCCAGCAGCTTAGCTGGGAAAGGGGAGGGAGGTGGCTACACCTTC CASSLAGKGEGGGYTF TRBJ1-2 NA TRBV7-9 NA
TGTGCCAGCAGCTCGGGACTAGCGGGGGACACAGATACGCAGTATTTT CASSSGLAGDTDTQYF TRBJ2-3 NA TRBV9 TRBD2
TGCGCCAGCAGCCTAGGGACAGGGGGCCGGAATGAGCAGTTCTTC CASSLGTGGRNEQFF TRBJ2-1 once TRBV5-1 TRBD1
TGTGCCAGCAGTTACGGCGGGTCCAACACAGATACGCAGTATTTT CASSYGGSNTDTQYF TRBJ2-3 NA TRBV28 NA
TGTGCCAGCAGTGAATACACGGGGGGGCAGAATGAGCAGTTCTTC CASSEYTGGQNEQFF TRBJ2-1 NA TRBV25-1 TRBD2
TGCGCCAGCAACCCCCTAGCGGGGGGGATAGGGCAGTTCTTC CASNPLAGGIGQFF TRBJ2-1 NA TRBV10-1 TRBD2
TGTGCCAGCAGCGTAGACCCCAGGGATCAATATGGCTACACCTTC CASSVDPRDQYGYTF TRBJ1-2 NA TRBV9 NA
TGTGCCAGCAGACTCCCGGGACAGGGGGACGGGGCCCTCCACTTT CASRLPGQGDGALHF TRBJ1-6 few TRBV28 TRBD1
TGTGCCAGCAGCTCAGTCCGGGACGAGCAGTTCTTC CASSSVRDEQFF TRBJ2-1 NA TRBV11-2 NA
TGTGCCAGCAGCTCCCCTTTCGGGGACAGGGGGCTGACTGAAGCTTTCTTT CASSSPFGDRGLTEAFF TRBJ1-1 NA TRBV5-5 TRBD1
TGTGCCAGCAGCCTTGTAGTGGGGACAACGGTCATCACTGAAGCTTTCTTT CASSLVVGTTVITEAFF TRBJ1-1 once TRBV11-1 NA
TGTGCCAGTAGTCACAGGGGGCTTAGCACAGATACGCAGTATTTT CASSHRGLSTDTQYF TRBJ2-3 NA TRBV19 TRBD1
TGTGCCAGTAGTATGAGGACTAGCGGGGGGAAGACCCAGTACTTC CASSMRTSGGKTQYF TRBJ2-5 NA TRBV19 TRBD2
TGTGCCAGCAGCTTAGCCTTGAGCTCCTACAATGAGCAGTTCTTC CASSLALSSYNEQFF TRBJ2-1 NA TRBV7-6 NA
TGTGCCAGCCGGCCACAACCAGTTGCAACTAATGAAAAACTGTTTTTT CASRPQPVATNEKLFF TRBJ1-4 NA TRBV2 NA
TGCGCCAGCAGCCAGGGGGCCACCACTGAAGCTTTCTTT CASSQGATTEAFF TRBJ1-1 NA TRBV5-1 TRBD1
TGTGCCAGCAGCTTGGCGGCAGGGCGGGGGAATGAGCAGTTCTTC CASSLAAGRGNEQFF TRBJ2-1 NA TRBV5-4 TRBD2
TGTGCTAGCAGTCCAGGGGACGGGCAGACCCAGTACTTC CASSPGDGQTQYF TRBJ2-5 NA TRBV7-7 NA